Listed below are T cell receptor beta chains from one sample, sequenced in a study of response to subunit inactivated influenza vaccine. TCRdb ran MiXCR on the RT-PCR reads and lists one entry per CDR3 protein. Of 530,000 or so distinct CDR3 sequences detected, 25% appear once; the ten largest clones hold 1.5% to 2%. The source was CD4+ T cells sorted from PBMCs, collected around 5 days after vaccination. These TCRs come from a man aged 50 or older who received an inactivated influenza vaccine. CDR3s include the opening cysteine and the closing phenylalanine or tryptophan. Each record gives: CDR3 DNA, CDR3 protein, D gene, V gene, J gene, CDR3 length, clone size. D genes are given only for firm matches. Rows may omit the clone size; those that give it use once, few, many or a size class.

CDR3nt: TGTGCCAGCTCACCAGACCGGATTAATGAGCAGTTCTTC
CDR3aa: CASSPDRINEQFF
d_gene: .
v_gene: TRBV18
j_gene: TRBJ2-1
len: 13
abundance: .

CDR3nt: TGTGCCAGCAGCGTAGGACTCTCCGCTAGCACAGATACGCAGTATTTT
CDR3aa: CASSVGLSASTDTQYF
d_gene: .
v_gene: TRBV9
j_gene: TRBJ2-3
len: 16
abundance: .

CDR3nt: TGCGCCAGCAGCCAAGATCAGGGGTCGTCTTCACCCCTCCACTTT
CDR3aa: CASSQDQGSSSPLHF
d_gene: .
v_gene: TRBV4-3
j_gene: TRBJ1-6
len: 15
abundance: .

CDR3nt: TGCGCCAGCAGCTTAACGGGACAGGGAGCAGATACGCAGTATTTT
CDR3aa: CASSLTGQGADTQYF
d_gene: TRBD1
v_gene: TRBV5-1
j_gene: TRBJ2-3
len: 15
abundance: .

CDR3nt: TGCAGTGCTAGAGAGGAGGCGACCAGCTACGAGCAGTACTTC
CDR3aa: CSAREEATSYEQYF
d_gene: .
v_gene: TRBV20-1
j_gene: TRBJ2-7
len: 14
abundance: few

CDR3nt: TGCGCCAGCAGGCCCAGCGGGGGAATTTCCTACAATGAGCAGTTCTTC
CDR3aa: CASRPSGGISYNEQFF
d_gene: TRBD2
v_gene: TRBV5-1
j_gene: TRBJ2-1
len: 16
abundance: .

CDR3nt: TGTGCCAGCTCACCCCCGGGACAGGGGGTTAACGAGCAGTACTTC
CDR3aa: CASSPPGQGVNEQYF
d_gene: TRBD1
v_gene: TRBV18
j_gene: TRBJ2-7
len: 15
abundance: .

CDR3nt: TGTGCCACCAGGCCCACAGGGAACGGGGAGCTGTTTTTT
CDR3aa: CATRPTGNGELFF
d_gene: .
v_gene: TRBV24-1
j_gene: TRBJ2-2
len: 13
abundance: .

CDR3nt: TGTGCCAGCACCACCACTCATAACCTAGCCAAAAACATTCAGTACTTC
CDR3aa: CASTTTHNLAKNIQYF
d_gene: .
v_gene: TRBV2
j_gene: TRBJ2-4
len: 16
abundance: .

CDR3nt: TGTGCCATCAGAACAGGGGTAGAGCACGAGCAGTACTTC
CDR3aa: CAIRTGVEHEQYF
d_gene: TRBD1
v_gene: TRBV10-3
j_gene: TRBJ2-7
len: 13
abundance: few

CDR3nt: TGTGCCAGCAGTTTACAGGGACAGGGGTTAAATACGCAGTATTTT
CDR3aa: CASSLQGQGLNTQYF
d_gene: TRBD1
v_gene: TRBV28
j_gene: TRBJ2-3
len: 15
abundance: .

CDR3nt: TGTGCCAGCAGTATCAGCGGGAGTTACACCGGGGAGCTGTTTTTT
CDR3aa: CASSISGSYTGELFF
d_gene: TRBD2
v_gene: TRBV4-2
j_gene: TRBJ2-2
len: 15
abundance: .

CDR3nt: TGCAGTGCCCCGTTGGAGGGCACTGAAGCTTTCTTT
CDR3aa: CSAPLEGTEAFF
d_gene: .
v_gene: TRBV20-1
j_gene: TRBJ1-1
len: 12
abundance: many

CDR3nt: TGTGCCAGCAGCTTAGGACTAGCGGGAGGGCCTTCCTACGAGCAGTACTTC
CDR3aa: CASSLGLAGGPSYEQYF
d_gene: TRBD2
v_gene: TRBV7-9
j_gene: TRBJ2-7
len: 17
abundance: few

CDR3nt: TGTGCCAGCAGCATACGGCCAAGCCACGGGGTTAATCAGCCCCAGCATTTT
CDR3aa: CASSIRPSHGVNQPQHF
d_gene: .
v_gene: TRBV5-8
j_gene: TRBJ1-5
len: 17
abundance: few

CDR3nt: TGTGCCAGCAGTTACCCGATGGTTGGGACTAGCGGGAGTTTAGAGACCCAGTACTTC
CDR3aa: CASSYPMVGTSGSLETQYF
d_gene: TRBD2
v_gene: TRBV6-5
j_gene: TRBJ2-5
len: 19
abundance: .

CDR3nt: TGTGCCAGCAGCCGGGGGGCCGGCGCAGGAAACACCATATATTTT
CDR3aa: CASSRGAGAGNTIYF
d_gene: .
v_gene: TRBV6-1
j_gene: TRBJ1-3
len: 15
abundance: few

CDR3nt: TGCAGCGGCGCTAGAAGCAGCTCCTACAATGAGCAGTTCTTC
CDR3aa: CSGARSSSYNEQFF
d_gene: .
v_gene: TRBV29-1
j_gene: TRBJ2-1
len: 14
abundance: .

CDR3nt: TGTGCCAGCAGTTCTGGACAGGGGGCTGGAAACACCATATATTTT
CDR3aa: CASSSGQGAGNTIYF
d_gene: TRBD1
v_gene: TRBV25-1
j_gene: TRBJ1-3
len: 15
abundance: .

CDR3nt: TGCAGTGCTATATTAGGGGGCTCCTACGAGCAGTACTTC
CDR3aa: CSAILGGSYEQYF
d_gene: .
v_gene: TRBV20-1
j_gene: TRBJ2-7
len: 13
abundance: once

CDR3nt: TGTGCCTGGAGTGTCCGGGGGAGGCACGAGCAGTACTTC
CDR3aa: CAWSVRGRHEQYF
d_gene: .
v_gene: TRBV30
j_gene: TRBJ2-7
len: 13
abundance: .

CDR3nt: TGTGCCAGCAGTTTATGGCCTACTAGTGGCCTTCGCAATGAGCAGTTCTTC
CDR3aa: CASSLWPTSGLRNEQFF
d_gene: .
v_gene: TRBV27
j_gene: TRBJ2-1
len: 17
abundance: few

CDR3nt: TGTGCCAGCAGTTTCGTCAAGCCCGATAGCAATCAGCCCCAGCATTTT
CDR3aa: CASSFVKPDSNQPQHF
d_gene: .
v_gene: TRBV6-2/TRBV6-3
j_gene: TRBJ1-5
len: 16
abundance: .

CDR3nt: TGCAGTGCTAGGCTTCCGAGCTCCTACAATGAGCAGTTCTTC
CDR3aa: CSARLPSSYNEQFF
d_gene: .
v_gene: TRBV20-1
j_gene: TRBJ2-1
len: 14
abundance: few

CDR3nt: TGTGCCAGCAGTGATACCAGGGGGGTGTTCAATGAGCAGTTCTTC
CDR3aa: CASSDTRGVFNEQFF
d_gene: .
v_gene: TRBV2
j_gene: TRBJ2-1
len: 15
abundance: .

CDR3nt: TGTGCCAGCAGTTTTGGCAGGAGCTCCTATAATTCACCCCTCCACTTT
CDR3aa: CASSFGRSSYNSPLHF
d_gene: .
v_gene: TRBV6-2/TRBV6-3
j_gene: TRBJ1-6
len: 16
abundance: few

CDR3nt: TGCAGTGCTAGAGCTCTAGCGGGAGGGCCACAGTTCTTC
CDR3aa: CSARALAGGPQFF
d_gene: TRBD2
v_gene: TRBV20-1
j_gene: TRBJ2-1
len: 13
abundance: few

CDR3nt: TGTGCCAGCAGCCCCCCGCACGGGACAGGGCTGGGGACCCAGTACTTC
CDR3aa: CASSPPHGTGLGTQYF
d_gene: TRBD1
v_gene: TRBV7-2
j_gene: TRBJ2-5
len: 16
abundance: few

CDR3nt: TGTGCCATCAGCGTTAAACTCCTAGGCTACGAGCAGTACTTC
CDR3aa: CAISVKLLGYEQYF
d_gene: .
v_gene: TRBV10-3
j_gene: TRBJ2-7
len: 14
abundance: few

CDR3nt: TGCAGTGCCACAGGGCGTAAGGCGGGCTACGAGCAGTACTTC
CDR3aa: CSATGRKAGYEQYF
d_gene: .
v_gene: TRBV20-1
j_gene: TRBJ2-7
len: 14
abundance: few

CDR3nt: TGTGCCAGCAGCTTAAAAGTTAGCACAGATACGCAGTATTTT
CDR3aa: CASSLKVSTDTQYF
d_gene: .
v_gene: TRBV7-2
j_gene: TRBJ2-3
len: 14
abundance: few

CDR3nt: TGCGCCAGCAGTGGGACGGGACAGGCCCGCTCCTACGAGCAGTACTTC
CDR3aa: CASSGTGQARSYEQYF
d_gene: TRBD1
v_gene: TRBV10-2
j_gene: TRBJ2-7
len: 16
abundance: few

CDR3nt: TGTGCCAGCGGCTGGACAGGGGGAACCGGGGAGCTGTTTTTT
CDR3aa: CASGWTGGTGELFF
d_gene: TRBD1
v_gene: TRBV7-3
j_gene: TRBJ2-2
len: 14
abundance: .

CDR3nt: TGTGCCAGCACCCCTTCTCCCGGGGAGCTGTTTTTT
CDR3aa: CASTPSPGELFF
d_gene: .
v_gene: TRBV12-3/TRBV12-4
j_gene: TRBJ2-2
len: 12
abundance: .

CDR3nt: TGTGCCAGCTCACTAGGGATTGGCCGTTCTAGCGGTGACAATGAGCAGTTCTTC
CDR3aa: CASSLGIGRSSGDNEQFF
d_gene: TRBD2
v_gene: TRBV18
j_gene: TRBJ2-1
len: 18
abundance: few

CDR3nt: TGTGCCAGCAGTCCGACCGCGGTCACCGGGGAGCTGTTTTTT
CDR3aa: CASSPTAVTGELFF
d_gene: .
v_gene: TRBV12-3/TRBV12-4
j_gene: TRBJ2-2
len: 14
abundance: .

CDR3nt: TGTGCCAGCAGCCCCGGGACAACGTACCAAGAGACCCAGTACTTC
CDR3aa: CASSPGTTYQETQYF
d_gene: .
v_gene: TRBV7-2
j_gene: TRBJ2-5
len: 15
abundance: few

CDR3nt: TGTGCCAGCAGCTACGGACAGACACACACAGATACGCAGTATTTT
CDR3aa: CASSYGQTHTDTQYF
d_gene: .
v_gene: TRBV7-8
j_gene: TRBJ2-3
len: 15
abundance: few

CDR3nt: TGTGCCAGCAGCTTTAGCGGGGGTGTTGCTTTCTTT
CDR3aa: CASSFSGGVAFF
d_gene: .
v_gene: TRBV11-2
j_gene: TRBJ1-1
len: 12
abundance: few

CDR3nt: TGTGCCAGCAGCTCCGGTCTAGCGGGAGTCGCAGATACGCAGTATTTT
CDR3aa: CASSSGLAGVADTQYF
d_gene: TRBD2
v_gene: TRBV7-2
j_gene: TRBJ2-3
len: 16
abundance: .

CDR3nt: TGTGCCTTCAGTTTAGCGCTGACTAGCGGACATTACAATGAGCAGTTCTTC
CDR3aa: CAFSLALTSGHYNEQFF
d_gene: TRBD2
v_gene: TRBV12-3/TRBV12-4
j_gene: TRBJ2-1
len: 17
abundance: .

CDR3nt: TGCAGTGCTAGCCCAGTCTCTTCGACCTACGAGCAGTACTTC
CDR3aa: CSASPVSSTYEQYF
d_gene: .
v_gene: TRBV20-1
j_gene: TRBJ2-7
len: 14
abundance: .

CDR3nt: TGTGCCAGCAGCCCGGGGACAGCTGGGGGTGAGCAGTTCTTC
CDR3aa: CASSPGTAGGEQFF
d_gene: TRBD1
v_gene: TRBV7-3
j_gene: TRBJ2-1
len: 14
abundance: few

CDR3nt: TGCAGCGCCAAAATCGGACCGAACACAATAAAAAACATTCAGTACTTC
CDR3aa: CSAKIGPNTIKNIQYF
d_gene: .
v_gene: TRBV29-1
j_gene: TRBJ2-4
len: 16
abundance: .

CDR3nt: TGTGCCATCGCTTATTCCTCGGGACAGGGGAACTATGGCTACACCTTC
CDR3aa: CAIAYSSGQGNYGYTF
d_gene: TRBD1
v_gene: TRBV10-3
j_gene: TRBJ1-2
len: 16
abundance: few

CDR3nt: TGCAGCGTTGCTTCGGGACAGAACCAAGAGACCCAGTACTTC
CDR3aa: CSVASGQNQETQYF
d_gene: TRBD1
v_gene: TRBV29-1
j_gene: TRBJ2-5
len: 14
abundance: .

CDR3nt: TGTGCCAGCAGTATTGGACAGGAGCAGTTCTTC
CDR3aa: CASSIGQEQFF
d_gene: .
v_gene: TRBV12-3/TRBV12-4
j_gene: TRBJ2-1
len: 11
abundance: .

CDR3nt: TGCAGCGGGGAGGACGGGACTCGCACAGATACGCAGTATTTT
CDR3aa: CSGEDGTRTDTQYF
d_gene: .
v_gene: TRBV29-1
j_gene: TRBJ2-3
len: 14
abundance: .

CDR3nt: TGCGCCAGCAGTGAAGTTGGGGGATCGAACACCGGGGAGCTGTTTTTT
CDR3aa: CASSEVGGSNTGELFF
d_gene: .
v_gene: TRBV10-1
j_gene: TRBJ2-2
len: 16
abundance: few

CDR3nt: TGTGCCAGCAGCCTTCAGGGCATCGGCACAGATACGCAGTATTTT
CDR3aa: CASSLQGIGTDTQYF
d_gene: .
v_gene: TRBV7-9
j_gene: TRBJ2-3
len: 15
abundance: .

CDR3nt: TGCGCCAGCAGCCAAGATAGATCTTGGAGAGGACCTCGGAGTACTGAAGCTTTCTTT
CDR3aa: CASSQDRSWRGPRSTEAFF
d_gene: .
v_gene: TRBV4-1
j_gene: TRBJ1-1
len: 19
abundance: .

CDR3nt: TGCAGTGCTACAGGTCACAGAAACACCGGGGAGCTGTTTTTT
CDR3aa: CSATGHRNTGELFF
d_gene: .
v_gene: TRBV20-1
j_gene: TRBJ2-2
len: 14
abundance: .

CDR3nt: TGCAGTGCTAGATCCCCGCAGGGTAGCACAGATACGCAGTATTTT
CDR3aa: CSARSPQGSTDTQYF
d_gene: .
v_gene: TRBV20-1
j_gene: TRBJ2-3
len: 15
abundance: .